The 29 T cell receptor beta chains listed next were all sequenced from one sample in a study of blood T cell repertoires in COVID-19. The data were produced by immunoSEQ multiplex PCR, yet TCRdb's version contains in-frame clones alone and is incomplete. The repertoire holds roughly 180,000 clones, with more than 70% as singletons. The sample comprised PBMCs or T cells enriched from blood (not recorded which). These receptors were taken from a man in his sixties who had recovered from COVID-19.

The chain recombines TRBV5-5 with TRBJ2-5, with 14 nucleotides matching TRBD2. V was pared by 0 bases and J by 5 bases, with 3 bases of the junction left unmatched. The V gene's germline CDR1 is SGHKS and CDR2 YYEKEE (reference sequence). The CDR3 has 16 residues. The CDR3 loop reads CASSLGGTSGSETQYF. The CDR3 coding sequence is TGTGCCAGCAGCTTGGGTGGGACTAGCGGGAGTGAGACCCAGTACTTC.

Note on this clone: One end of the junction varies from germline; a read error may be responsible. The V gene is TRBV5-1, the J gene TRBJ2-3; 8 bases are a match to TRBD2. This CDR3 comprises 15 residues. The V gene's germline CDR1 is SGHRS and CDR2 YFSETQ. The CDR3 spells CASSDGGAPADTQYF. CDR3 sequence (DNA): TGCGCCAGCAGCGACGGGGGGGCGCCTGCAGATACGCAGTACTTT.

This clone was counted between two and nine times. V usage is TRBV28 and J usage is TRBJ1-2; D call uncertain. This CDR3 spans 14 amino acids. Germline V lookup: CDR1 MDHEN, CDR2 SYDVKM. The V and J ends lost 5 bases and 3 bases respectively, with 13 bases between them. CDR3 sequence (DNA): TGTGCCAGCAGTCATGCTTACTCTGACTATGGCTACACCTTC. Its protein is CASSHAYSDYGYTF.

The chain links TRBV2 to TRBJ2-5, with 10 nucleotides matching TRBD1. The CDR3 sequence is 16 residues long. J was trimmed by 5 bases and V by 7 bases; bases with no gene match: 13. CDR1 is SNHLY, CDR2 FYNNEI, per germline. CDR3 in DNA: TGTGCCAGCAAGACAGGGGGCGCGAGCCCAAGGGAGACCCAGTACTTC. Protein product: CASKTGGASPRETQYF.

This chain links TRBV3-1 (or the pseudogene TRBV3-2) with TRBJ1-5, with 8 bases lining up with TRBD1. CDR3 length: 13 residues. V trimming: 5 bases; J trimming: 11 bases; junction bases outside the gene matches: 8. Germline CDR1 reads LGHDT; CDR2 reads YNNKEL (reference sequence). The DNA of the CDR3 is TGTGCCAGCAGCTCGACGGTACAGGGGGCCCAGCATTTT. Translated, it gives CASSSTVQGAQHF.

This chain joins TRBV9 and TRBJ1-5, with D uncertain. Germline assignment: CDR1 SGDLS and CDR2 YYNGEE. V lost 7 bases to trimming and J lost 3 bases, with 11 bases between them. There are 13 residues in the CDR3. CDR3 DNA: TGTGCCAGCTCTACAGATAACAATCAGCCCCAGCATTTT. The encoded protein is CASSTDNNQPQHF.

This clone occurred once. V gene TRBV19 combines with J gene TRBJ2-5; 11 nucleotides line up with TRBD2. The CDR3 is 16 amino acids. From germline, CDR1 is LNHDA and CDR2 SQIVND (reference sequence). V lost 4 bases, J lost 2 bases, and 6 bases stayed unmatched. Here the CDR3 reads CASSRTSGSRQETQYF. The CDR3 DNA reads as TGTGCCAGTAGTAGAACTAGCGGGAGTCGGCAAGAGACCCAGTACTTC.

This rearrangement joins TRBV28 to TRBJ2-2, with D possibly TRBD1 on 6 matching bases. The CDR3 has 14 residues. Per germline, CDR1 MDHEN and CDR2 SYDVKM. V dropped 4 bases and J dropped 2 bases, with 8 bases sitting between them. As DNA, the CDR3 is TGTGCCAGCAGTTGGGGGACAAACACCGGGGAGCTGTTTTTT. Translated, it gives CASSWGTNTGELFF.

V and J are TRBV5-4 and TRBJ2-1; D not certain. The CDR3 length is 15 residues. Germline V lookup: CDR1 SGHNT, CDR2 YYREEE (reference sequence). Trimming cost V 2 bases and J 4 bases, with 13 bases left between them. The CDR3 loop is CASSLGGAHYNEQFF. The CDR3 coding sequence is TGTGCCAGCAGCTTAGGCGGTGCCCATTACAATGAGCAGTTCTTC.

V gene TRBV29-1 combines with J gene TRBJ1-4; the match to TRBD1 covers 9 bases. The ends lost 7 bases at V and 5 bases at J; junction bases unmatched: 2. Germline CDR1 SQVTM, CDR2 ANQGSEA. The CDR3 has 12 amino acids. As DNA, the CDR3 is TGCAGCGCAGGGACAGGGAATGAAAAACTGTTTTTT. This encodes CSAGTGNEKLFF.

The chain links TRBV5-4 to TRBJ1-2; no definite D call. The CDR3 consists of 14 residues. V gave up 0 bases and J gave up 2 bases, with 8 bases separating them. Germline CDR1 is SGHNT and CDR2 is YYREEE (reference sequence). Here the CDR3 reads CASSLENSNYGYTF. CDR3 nucleotide sequence: TGTGCCAGCAGCTTGGAAAACTCGAACTATGGCTACACCTTC.

The chain carries TRBV24-1 and TRBJ1-5; weak D call: TRBD1 (6 bases). There are 14 residues in the CDR3. Trimming shortened V by 5 bases and J by 2 bases, and 9 bases separated the two germline ends. CDR1 is KGHDR and CDR2 is SFDVKD in the germline V gene. The CDR3 bases are TGTGCCACCAGTGTGTCAGGGGGCAATCAGCCCCAGCATTTT. Translation: CATSVSGGNQPQHF.

This chain links TRBV6-2 or TRBV6-3 with TRBJ1-3; D is perhaps TRBD1 (5 bases). This CDR3 contains 17 residues. Trimming pared 2 bases from V and 0 bases from J, leaving 14 bases between. CDR1 and CDR2 (germline): MNHEY, SVGEGT. The CDR3 nucleotides are TGTGCCAGCAGTTACGGCCTCTATACAGGCTCTGGAAACACCATATATTTT. Amino acids: CASSYGLYTGSGNTIYF.

The chain has TRBV7-2 and TRBJ2-5; 7 bases map to TRBD1. This CDR3 has 14 residues. Germline V gene sequence: CDR1 SGHTA, CDR2 FQGNSA. The V segment lost 4 bases and the J segment 4 bases; nucleotides outside the gene matches: 6. This CDR3 is CASSSRQGLETQYF. The CDR3 DNA sequence: TGTGCCAGCAGCTCGAGACAGGGTCTAGAGACCCAGTACTTC.

The rearrangement uses TRBV5-4 and TRBJ1-4; a weak D match, TRBD1 (5 bases). Trimming cost V 2 bases and J 4 bases, with 9 bases left between them. CDR3 length: 14 amino acids. Germline values: CDR1 SGHNT, CDR2 YYREEE (reference sequence). In nucleotides, the CDR3 is TGTGCCAGCAGCTTTCGGCAGGGTAATGAAAAACTGTTTTTT. Translated: CASSFRQGNEKLFF. Based on the CDR3 plus reference TRBV5-4 and TRBJ1-4, the full variable domain is ETGVTQSPTHLIKTRGQQVTLRCSSQSGHNTVSWYQQALGQGPQFIFQYYREEENGRGNFPPRFSGLQFPNYSSELNVNALELDDSALYLCASSFRQGNEKLFFGSGTQLSVL.

The rearrangement joins TRBV27 to TRBJ2-1; D is uncertain. The CDR3 contains 12 residues. Trimming cost V 3 bases and J 4 bases, with 4 bases left between them. Germline loops: CDR1 MNHEY, CDR2 SMNVEV (reference sequence). CDR3 amino acids: CASSFKYNEQFF. Here the CDR3 DNA reads TGTGCCAGCAGTTTTAAATACAATGAGCAGTTCTTC.

The chain recombines TRBV7-9 with TRBJ2-1; D might be TRBD1 (6 bases). V lost 4 bases and J 2 bases, leaving 15 bases between the germline ends. Germline CDR1 is SEHNR and CDR2 is FQNEAQ (reference sequence). This CDR3 region has 16 residues. The chain's CDR3 is CASSSSLDRAYNEQFF. The CDR3 DNA sequence: TGTGCCAGCAGCTCCAGCCTGGACAGAGCCTACAATGAGCAGTTCTTC.

The chain is built from TRBV13 and TRBJ2-1, with a possible D match to TRBD1 (6 bases). Looked up from germline, CDR1 is PRHDT and CDR2 is FYEKMQ (reference sequence). V lost 3 bases and J 2 bases, leaving 14 bases between the germline ends. This CDR3 has 16 amino acids. The CDR3 DNA reads TGTGCCAGCAGCTTTTCTAGACAGGACGCCTACAATGAGCAGTTCTTC. This sequence encodes CASSFSRQDAYNEQFF.

This rearrangement joins TRBV28 to TRBJ2-7; 9 bases are shared with TRBD1. Germline-derived CDR1 and CDR2 are MDHEN and SYDVKM. The CDR3 spans 15 residues. V was clipped by 6 bases and J by 7 bases; unmatched bases: 13. CDR3 region: CASRPSTGGVKEQYF. CDR3 DNA: TGTGCCAGCAGACCCTCCACAGGGGGCGTTAAGGAGCAGTACTTC.

CDR3 sequence (DNA): TGTGCCAGCAGCTTTGGGCTGAACACCGGGGAGCTGTTTTTT. The encoded protein is CASSFGLNTGELFF. The chain has TRBV7-9 and TRBJ2-2; D unresolved. Looked up from germline, CDR1 is SEHNR and CDR2 is FQNEAQ (reference sequence). Trimming removed 3 bases at V and 1 base at J, with 6 bases between. This CDR3 spans 14 amino acids.

This clone was detected once. The rearrangement joins TRBV6-4 to TRBJ2-2; weak D call: TRBD1 (6 bases). Germline CDR1 and CDR2: MRHNA and SNTAGT. Trimming shortened V by 4 bases and J by 4 bases, and 10 bases separated the two germline ends. This CDR3 contains 14 residues. CDR3 DNA sequence: TGTGCCAGCAGTGTCGAAGGGGGCACCGGGGAGCTGTTTTTT. Its protein is CASSVEGGTGELFF.

This sequence joins TRBV15 and TRBJ1-6, with 7 bases identical to TRBD1. The germline CDR1 and CDR2 sequences are LNHNV and YYDKDF (reference sequence). V gave up 0 bases and J gave up 3 bases; unmatched junction bases: 8. This CDR3 has 18 amino acids. The CDR3 reads CATSRELQGQNYNSPLHF. In nucleotides, the CDR3 is TGTGCCACCAGCAGAGAGTTACAGGGGCAAAACTATAATTCACCCCTCCACTTT.

The V call is TRBV5-1, the J call TRBJ1-2, with 10 positions matching TRBD1. J lost 3 bases, V lost 4 bases, and 3 bases had no gene match. This CDR3 region has 14 residues. The germline CDR1 and CDR2 sequences are SGHRS and YFSETQ. This CDR3 is CASSLTGGYYGYTF. The CDR3 nucleotides read TGCGCCAGCAGCCTGACAGGGGGCTACTATGGCTACACCTTC.

The genes are TRBV7-2 and TRBJ1-2, with TRBD1 as a possible D gene (6 bases). CDR3 length: 16 amino acids. Germline CDR1 SGHTA, CDR2 FQGNSA. Trimming pared 1 base from V and 8 bases from J, leaving 20 bases between. This CDR3 reads CASSLDRQGLVGGYTF. The DNA of the CDR3 is TGTGCCAGCAGCTTAGATCGGCAGGGGTTGGTTGGCGGCTACACCTTC.

The chain couples TRBV7-8 to TRBJ1-3; D remains unclear. The CDR3 loop spans 17 amino acids. In germline, CDR1 is SGHVS, CDR2 FQNEAQ. Trimming shortened V by 1 base and J by 4 bases, and 17 bases separated the two germline ends. CDR3 amino acids: CASSLVWGDTSGNTIYF. The DNA for the CDR3 is TGTGCCAGCAGCTTAGTTTGGGGAGACACCTCCGGAAACACCATATATTTT. Full variable domain (outside the CDR3, taken from reference TRBV7-8 and TRBJ1-3): GAGVSQSPRYKVAKRGQDVALRCDPISGHVSLFWYQQALGQGPEFLTYFQNEAQLDKSGLPSDRFFAERPEGSVSTLKIQRTQQEDSAVYLCASSLVWGDTSGNTIYFGEGSWLTVV.

V and J are TRBV30 and TRBJ1-3; maybe TRBD1 (5 bases). Looked up from germline, CDR1 is GTSNPN and CDR2 is SVGIG (reference sequence). Trimming cost V 4 bases and J 2 bases, with 12 bases left between them. There are 14 residues in the CDR3. CDR3: CAWTRRGAGNTIYF. DNA for the CDR3: TGTGCCTGGACACGGCGGGGGGCTGGAAACACCATATATTTT.

This chain uses TRBV19 with TRBJ2-3; 8 nucleotides align to TRBD1. V was clipped by 10 bases and J by 3 bases; unmatched bases: 6. CDR3 length equals 13 residues. Germline V gene sequence: CDR1 LNHDA, CDR2 SQIVND (reference sequence). The CDR3 DNA is TGTGCCACCACGACAGGGGAAACAGATACGCAGTATTTT. Amino acids: CATTTGETDTQYF.

The chain combines TRBV4-1 with TRBJ2-1, with TRBD2 matching 7 bases. This CDR3 is 18 amino acids long. Trimming removed 1 base from V and 2 bases from J; junction bases left unmatched: 11. In germline, CDR1 is MGHRA, CDR2 YSYEKL. The CDR3 nucleotides read TGCGCCAGCAGCCAAGTGTTGGGGTCGCGGGGGACCTACAATGAGCAGTTCTTC. Its translation is CASSQVLGSRGTYNEQFF.

J is TRBJ2-5 and V is TRBV7-7; TRBD2 is a possible D gene (6 bases). The CDR3 runs 14 residues. Germline lookup yields CDR1 SSHAT and CDR2 FNYEAQ (reference sequence). The CDR3 DNA sequence: TGTGCTAGCGGTACCGGGGAAACGGGAGAGACCCAGTACTTC. Residues: CASGTGETGETQYF.